This T cell receptor (beta chain) was obtained from a study of T cells in localized non-small cell lung cancer. V lost 1 base and J 6 bases, leaving 13 bases between the germline ends. CDR1 and CDR2 (germline): SGHRS, YFSETQ. The CDR3 contains 15 residues. General observations from the study: Tumor samples were not multi-region, leaving intratumor heterogeneity unexcluded. Higher adjacent-lung clonality was associated with shorter survival. Detection in adjacent lung was observed for a median roughly 62 of the top 100 tumor clones.

The table came from immunoSEQ multiplex PCR; TCRdb's copy has only in-frame clones and leaves some out. The sample yields 20,000 to 25,000 clones, about 84% seen once. In regard to this clone: What it binds is unknown.

Sequences were derived from PBMCs, sampled before any cancer treatment. The sequence derives from a woman aged 35 to 75 with stage II squamous cell lung carcinoma. V gene TRBV5-1 combines with J gene TRBJ2-2; a weak D match, TRBD2 (6 bases). The DNA of the CDR3 is TGCGCCAGCAGCTTGTCGGGAGATCGTGCCGGGGAGCTGTTTTTT. Its translation: CASSLSGDRAGELFF. The full variable domain, in which reference TRBV5-1 and TRBJ2-2 provide the parts outside the CDR3, is KAGVTQTPRYLIKTRGQQVTLSCSPISGHRSVSWYQQTPGQGLQFLFEYFSETQRNKGNFPGRFSGRQFSNSRSEMNVSTLELGDSALYLCASSLSGDRAGELFFGEGSRLTVL.